A single sample is the source of the 32 T cell receptor beta chains below, sequenced in a study of cytomegalovirus exposure and HLA in healthy donors. Both 60 Vbeta primers and 13 Jbeta primers went into the PCR. The method was immunoSEQ multiplex PCR; TCRdb's version includes in-frame clones alone and lacks a portion of them. The sample carries 120,000 or so clones, over 75% recorded once. Sequencing was carried out using PBMCs. Receptors originate from a human donor in good health.

The chain recombines TRBV19 with TRBJ1-1, with TRBD1 identical over 7 bases. The length of the CDR3 is 15 residues. The junction had 8 bases not matched to a gene; V was cut back by 3 bases and J by 4 bases. Germline CDR1 reads LNHDA; CDR2 reads SQIVND (reference sequence). CDR3 in DNA: TGTGCCAGTAGTATGCGAGCAGGGGGGATCACTGAAGCTTTCTTT. This codes for CASSMRAGGITEAFF.

CDR3 sequence reads: CASSGTGENGYTF. DNA of the CDR3: TGCGCCAGCAGTGGGACAGGGGAGAATGGCTACACCTTC. The chain employs TRBV5-1 and TRBJ1-2; TRBD1 matches 10 bases. The CDR3 has 13 amino acids. J gave up 6 bases and V 5 bases, and 4 bases lay outside the gene matches. Germline V gene data show CDR1 as SGHRS and CDR2 as YFSETQ. The full variable domain, completed using reference TRBV5-1 and TRBJ1-2, is KAGVTQTPRYLIKTRGQQVTLSCSPISGHRSVSWYQQTPGQGLQFLFEYFSETQRNKGNFPGRFSGRQFSNSRSEMNVSTLELGDSALYLCASSGTGENGYTFGSGTRLTVV.

This sequence joins TRBV28 and TRBJ2-1; TRBD1 might be the D (5 bases). This CDR3 has 16 amino acids. V dropped 2 bases and J dropped 0 bases, with 11 bases sitting between them. CDR1 is MDHEN and CDR2 is SYDVKM in the germline V gene. CDR3 bases: TGTGCCAGCAGTTTAAGCAGGGCCCGCTCCTACAATGAGCAGTTCTTC. Its protein product is CASSLSRARSYNEQFF. Using reference TRBV28 and TRBJ2-1 for the parts outside the CDR3, the full variable domain is DVKVTQSSRYLVKRTGEKVFLECVQDMDHENMFWYRQDPGLGLRLIYFSYDVKMKEKGDIPEGYSVSREKKERFSLILESASTNQTSMYLCASSLSRARSYNEQFFGPGTRLTVL.

This chain joins TRBV25-1 and TRBJ1-4; TRBD1 is a possible D gene (5 bases). The CDR3 contains 16 residues. Trimming stripped 3 bases from V and 7 bases from J, with 18 bases between. Germline assignment: CDR1 MGHDK and CDR2 SYGVNS. DNA of the CDR3: TGTGCCAGCAGTGACCGCGGGACTTCTCTACGTGAAAAACTGTTTTTT. This gives the protein CASSDRGTSLREKLFF. Supplemented by reference TRBV25-1 and TRBJ1-4, the full variable domain reads EADIYQTPRYLVIGTGKKITLECSQTMGHDKMYWYQQDPGMELHLIHYSYGVNSTEKGDLSSESTVSRIRTEHFPLTLESARPSHTSQYLCASSDRGTSLREKLFFGSGTQLSVL.

The V and J genes are TRBV21-1 and TRBJ2-6; TRBD2 was called by the table and not checked on the DNA. TRBV21-1 is a documented pseudogene. CDR3 length equals 17 residues. The CDR3 here is CASSYGREGSGANVLTF. The CDR3 nucleotides are TGTGCCAGCAGCTATGGGAGGGAAGGCTCTGGGGCCAACGTCCTGACTTTC.

V gene TRBV19 combines with J gene TRBJ2-7; D is possibly TRBD2 (5 bases). The CDR3 consists of 14 residues. Trimming took off 3 bases at V and 3 bases at J, with 12 bases between the two ends. The germline CDR1 and CDR2 sequences are LNHDA and SQIVND (reference sequence). The CDR3 loop is CASSIMVRGYEQYF. In nucleotides, the CDR3 is TGTGCCAGTAGTATTATGGTTCGGGGCTACGAGCAGTACTTC.

This clone has a handful of counts. CDR3 amino acids: CASSYRITKRESYEQYF. CDR3 bases: TGTGCCAGCAGCTACCGCATTACCAAGCGGGAGTCCTACGAGCAGTACTTC. J is TRBJ2-7 and V is TRBV11-3; TRBD2 aligns across 8 bases. Germline V gene data show CDR1 as SGHNT and CDR2 as YENEEA. Trimming took 4 bases from V and 1 from J; bases not matched to a gene: 12. This CDR3 contains 17 residues.

This chain connects TRBV4-1 to TRBJ2-7, with 12 bases fitting TRBD2. Germline values: CDR1 MGHRA, CDR2 YSYEKL. V lost 4 bases to trimming and J lost 3 bases; unmatched junction nucleotides: 7. The length of the CDR3 is 16 residues. CDR3 region: CASSLVTSGGDYEQYF. The CDR3 coding sequence is TGCGCCAGCAGCCTTGTGACTAGCGGGGGTGACTACGAGCAGTACTTC.

The chain combines TRBV14 with TRBJ1-4; 7 positions match TRBD1. V lost 1 base and J lost 0; bases outside the gene matches: 2. The CDR3 is 16 amino acids. Germline V lookup: CDR1 SGHDN, CDR2 FVKESK. The CDR3 sequence is CASSQATGATNEKLFF. The CDR3 region has the DNA TGTGCCAGCAGCCAAGCTACAGGGGCAACTAATGAAAAACTGTTTTTT.

This clone showed up just once. V is TRBV5-5 and J is TRBJ1-2, with a possible D match to TRBD1 (6 bases). Between the trimmed V and J ends, which lost 1 base and 5 bases, there was a span of 12 bases. This CDR3 has 14 residues. Germline CDR1 and CDR2: SGHKS and YYEKEE (reference sequence). The CDR3, as DNA: TGTGCCAGCAGCTTGAGGGGGGGAGGGTATGGCTACACCTTC. Translation gives CASSLRGGGYGYTF.

The chain recombines TRBV11-2 with TRBJ1-1, with 7 bases matching TRBD1. The CDR3 spans 17 residues. Germline values: CDR1 SGHAT, CDR2 FQNNGV. With 2 bases clipped from V and 0 bases from J, the junction kept 9 bases outside the gene matches. The DNA for the CDR3 is TGTGCCAGCAGCTTAACCGGACCAGGGGGAATGAACACTGAAGCTTTCTTT. Its translation is CASSLTGPGGMNTEAFF.

The chain joins TRBV9 to TRBJ2-3, with TRBD1 as a possible D gene (5 bases). Germline CDR1 SGDLS, CDR2 YYNGEE. V lost 8 bases to trimming and J lost 2 bases, with 9 bases between them. The CDR3 is 12 residues long. The CDR3 is CASSRDTDTQYF. CDR3 DNA sequence: TGTGCCAGTTCCAGGGACACAGATACGCAGTATTTT.

The rearrangement links TRBV7-7 to TRBJ2-5, with D possibly TRBD1 on 6 matching bases. The germline V and J ends were trimmed by 5 bases and 6 bases, with 13 bases remaining between them. The germline gives CDR1 SSHAT, CDR2 FNYEAQ (reference sequence). This CDR3 is 13 amino acids long. CDR3 residues: CASSPGDIQTQYF. CDR3 in DNA: TGTGCCAGCAGCCCTGGGGACATCCAGACCCAGTACTTC.

V is TRBV7-9 and J is TRBJ2-2; 9 bases map to TRBD1. V trimming: 4 bases; J trimming: 4 bases; junction bases outside the gene matches: 7. Germline V gene sequence: CDR1 SEHNR, CDR2 FQNEAQ (reference sequence). The CDR3 contains 16 residues. CDR3 sequence (DNA): TGTGCCAGCAGCTCATCGGGACAGGGAACCACCGGGGAGCTGTTTTTT. Encoded protein: CASSSSGQGTTGELFF.

The V gene is TRBV18, the J gene TRBJ2-7; maybe TRBD2 (6 bases). This CDR3 is built from 13 residues. V was shortened by 4 bases and J by 5 bases, with 12 bases between the two germline ends. Per germline, CDR1 KGHSH and CDR2 LQKENI. CDR3: CASSLGRSNEQYF. As DNA, the CDR3 is TGTGCCAGCTCACTGGGGAGGAGCAACGAGCAGTACTTC.

The chain combines TRBV6-6 with TRBJ2-3, with 7 bases fitting TRBD2. This CDR3 comprises 13 residues. Per the germline V gene, CDR1 is MNHNY and CDR2 is SVGAGI (reference sequence). V trimming: 8 bases; J trimming: 7 bases; junction bases outside the gene matches: 9. The CDR3 coding sequence is TGTGCCAGCCACCTTGGGGGAGGGTATACGCAGTATTTT. Translation: CASHLGGGYTQYF.

Only a few counts were recorded for this clone. The chain is built from TRBV6-5 and TRBJ1-2; TRBD1 matches 10 bases. The J segment lost 2 bases and the V segment lost 6 bases, leaving 6 bases of the junction unmatched. The CDR3 consists of 15 residues. Germline values: CDR1 MNHEY, CDR2 SVGAGI. Here the CDR3 reads CASRTPGQGNYGYTF. The CDR3 DNA sequence: TGTGCCAGCAGGACCCCGGGACAGGGGAACTATGGCTACACCTTC.

The chain couples TRBV7-2 to TRBJ1-5; the match to TRBD1 covers 7 bases. The CDR3 is 15 residues long. Germline values: CDR1 SGHTA, CDR2 FQGNSA. Trimming took 5 bases from V and 3 from J; bases not matched to a gene: 7. CDR3 sequence reads: CASSPTGFDNQPQHF. The CDR3 coding sequence is TGTGCCAGCAGCCCGACAGGGTTTGACAATCAGCCCCAGCATTTT.

Comment on this clone: The same CDR3 is also encoded by other DNA sequences in this sample. The chain carries TRBV4-1 and TRBJ1-5; D is unresolved. V gave up 0 bases and J gave up 0 bases, with 6 bases separating them. This CDR3 has 15 amino acids. The germline gives CDR1 MGHRA, CDR2 YSYEKL. Written as DNA, the CDR3 is TGCGCCAGCAGCCAAGACAGGTATAGCAATCAGCCCCAGCATTTT. Its protein is CASSQDRYSNQPQHF.

This clone was detected only a few times. This chain joins TRBV5-1 and TRBJ1-1; the D is unclear. CDR1 and CDR2 (germline): SGHRS, YFSETQ. Trimming shortened V by 5 bases and J by 0 bases, and 8 bases separated the two germline ends. The CDR3 extends over 13 amino acids. CDR3: CASRPQLNTEAFF. The CDR3 nucleotides read TGCGCCAGCAGACCACAACTGAACACTGAAGCTTTCTTT.

The chain has TRBV10-2 and TRBJ1-1; TRBD1 is a possible D gene (5 bases). The germline V gene has CDR1 WSHSY and CDR2 SAAADI. The V end lost 2 bases, the J end lost 0 bases, and 16 bases lay between the germline ends. This CDR3 is built from 17 residues. CDR3 DNA sequence: TGCGCCAGCAGTGAGGGACAAGGACGGAGTTTGAACACTGAAGCTTTCTTT. It yields the protein CASSEGQGRSLNTEAFF.

This clone appeared once. A read error may account for a junction end that differs from germline. The chain couples TRBV7-7 to TRBJ2-5, with TRBD2 identical over 12 bases. CDR3 length: 16 residues. Per the germline V gene, CDR1 is SSHAT and CDR2 is FNYEAQ (reference sequence). DNA for the CDR3: TGTGCCAGCAGCGGGACTAGCGGGTTTGGGCAAGAGGCCCAGTACTTC. Its translation is CASSGTSGFGQEAQYF.

About this clone itself: At the DNA level, this CDR3 is encoded by other sequences in the same sample as well. This rearrangement joins TRBV7-9 to TRBJ2-7; 11 nucleotides line up with TRBD1. Germline trimming cut 5 bases from V and 5 bases from J; bases unmatched to any gene: 8. The CDR3 covers 15 residues. The germline CDR1 and CDR2 sequences are SEHNR and FQNEAQ (reference sequence). Written as DNA, the CDR3 is TGTGCCAGCAGCCCACAGGGGACAGGGGGGGACGAGCAGTACTTC. As protein: CASSPQGTGGDEQYF.

V and J are TRBV11-1 and TRBJ1-2, with TRBD1 matching over 12 bases. V gave up 1 base and J gave up 8 bases; unmatched junction bases: 8. The CDR3 is 16 amino acids. Germline V gene lookup returns CDR1 SGHAT and CDR2 FQDESV (reference sequence). CDR3 region: CASSLVPGQGARGYTF. The CDR3 DNA reads as TGTGCCAGCAGCTTAGTTCCGGGACAGGGGGCGAGAGGCTACACCTTC.

CDR3 nucleotide sequence: TGCGCCAGCAGCTTACCGGGGACTAGCGGGACGGGTGACGAGCAGTACTTC. Amino acids: CASSLPGTSGTGDEQYF. The chain employs TRBV5-1 and TRBJ2-7, with 13 positions matching TRBD2. Germline lookup yields CDR1 SGHRS and CDR2 YFSETQ. There are 17 residues in the CDR3. V shed 2 bases and J 5 bases; nucleotides not matched to a gene: 10. Together with reference TRBV5-1 and TRBJ2-7, the CDR3 gives the full variable domain: KAGVTQTPRYLIKTRGQQVTLSCSPISGHRSVSWYQQTPGQGLQFLFEYFSETQRNKGNFPGRFSGRQFSNSRSEMNVSTLELGDSALYLCASSLPGTSGTGDEQYFGPGTRLTVT.

The rearrangement joins TRBV2 to TRBJ2-7; 7 nucleotides line up with TRBD2. Germline-derived CDR1 and CDR2 are SNHLY and FYNNEI. J was trimmed by 3 bases and V by 3 bases; bases with no gene match: 5. The CDR3 is 14 amino acids. The CDR3 nucleotides read TGTGCCAGCAGTGAGTCTAGCGGATTCTACGAGCAGTACTTC. Residues: CASSESSGFYEQYF. The full variable domain, its missing parts supplied by reference TRBV2 and TRBJ2-7, is EPEVTQTPSHQVTQMGQEVILRCVPISNHLYFYWYRQILGQKVEFLVSFYNNEISEKSEIFDDQFSVERPDGSNFTLKIRSTKLEDSAMYFCASSESSGFYEQYFGPGTRLTVT.

CDR3 loop: CASSTGSAAYYGYTF. The CDR3 region has the DNA TGCGCCAGTTCGACAGGGTCCGCCGCCTACTATGGCTACACCTTC. The chain joins TRBV5-1 to TRBJ1-2, with 7 bases matching TRBD1. Losses at the gene ends were 8 bases for V and 3 bases for J; bases not matched to a gene: 13. CDR3 size: 15 residues. Germline V CDR1 and CDR2: SGHRS, YFSETQ.

This sequence joins TRBV13 and TRBJ2-7; D perhaps matches TRBD1 (6 bases). The CDR3 length is 14 residues. Germline V gives CDR1 PRHDT, CDR2 FYEKMQ (reference sequence). V shed 3 bases and J shed 2 bases, with 11 bases lying between them. The CDR3 sequence is CASSFRGRTYEQYF. The CDR3 bases are TGTGCCAGCAGCTTCAGGGGCAGAACCTACGAGCAGTACTTC.

This chain joins TRBV5-4 and TRBJ1-6, with 8 positions matching TRBD1. J gave up 9 bases and V 3 bases, and 5 bases lay outside the gene matches. CDR1 is SGHNT, CDR2 YYREEE, per germline (reference sequence). The CDR3 has 14 residues. CDR3 loop: CASSSGGEGSPLHF. Written as DNA, the CDR3 is TGTGCCAGCAGCTCAGGGGGCGAAGGTTCACCCCTCCACTTT.

CDR3 nucleotides: TGTGCCAGCAGCCCCCTAAGCACTGAAGCTTTCTTT. Translated, it gives CASSPLSTEAFF. This chain uses TRBV9 with TRBJ1-1; no clear D. V lost 4 bases to trimming and J lost 4 bases, with 8 bases between them. The CDR3 covers 12 residues. Germline CDR1 is SGDLS and CDR2 is YYNGEE. The variable domain in full, with the rest retrieved from reference TRBV9 and TRBJ1-1, is DSGVTQTPKHLITATGQRVTLRCSPRSGDLSVYWYQQSLDQGLQFLIQYYNGEERAKGNILERFSAQQFPDLHSELNLSSLELGDSALYFCASSPLSTEAFFGQGTRLTVV.

This clone was counted between two and nine times. The V gene is TRBV10-2, the J gene TRBJ1-1, with D hard to call. The V and J ends lost 2 bases and 11 bases respectively, with 15 bases between them. The CDR3 consists of 13 residues. Germline V gene lookup returns CDR1 WSHSY and CDR2 SAAADI. The CDR3 reads CASSEASNRGAFF. The CDR3 nucleotides are TGCGCCAGCAGTGAGGCCTCGAATCGGGGTGCTTTCTTT.

The count of this clone is one. The CDR3 nucleotides are TGCAGCGTTGGACAGGGTTTGAGCAATCAGCCCCAGCATTTT. Protein: CSVGQGLSNQPQHF. The chain has TRBV29-1 and TRBJ1-5; 7 bases line up with TRBD1. Germline lookup yields CDR1 SQVTM and CDR2 ANQGSEA. J gave up 1 base and V 4 bases, and 4 bases lay outside the gene matches. The CDR3 is 14 residues long.